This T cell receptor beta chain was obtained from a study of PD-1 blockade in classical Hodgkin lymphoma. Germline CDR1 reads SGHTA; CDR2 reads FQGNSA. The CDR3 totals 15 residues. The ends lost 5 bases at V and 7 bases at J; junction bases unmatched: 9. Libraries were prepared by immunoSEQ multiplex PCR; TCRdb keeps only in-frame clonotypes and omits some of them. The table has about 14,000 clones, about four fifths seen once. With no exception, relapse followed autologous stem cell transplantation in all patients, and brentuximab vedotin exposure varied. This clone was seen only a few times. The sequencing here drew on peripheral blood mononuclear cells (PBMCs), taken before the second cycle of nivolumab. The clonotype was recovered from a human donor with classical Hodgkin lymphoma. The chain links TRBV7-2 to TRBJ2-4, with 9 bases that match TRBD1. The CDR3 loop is CASSITGGAGNIQYF. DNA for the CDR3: TGTGCCAGCAGCATCACAGGGGGCGCCGGGAACATTCAGTACTTC.